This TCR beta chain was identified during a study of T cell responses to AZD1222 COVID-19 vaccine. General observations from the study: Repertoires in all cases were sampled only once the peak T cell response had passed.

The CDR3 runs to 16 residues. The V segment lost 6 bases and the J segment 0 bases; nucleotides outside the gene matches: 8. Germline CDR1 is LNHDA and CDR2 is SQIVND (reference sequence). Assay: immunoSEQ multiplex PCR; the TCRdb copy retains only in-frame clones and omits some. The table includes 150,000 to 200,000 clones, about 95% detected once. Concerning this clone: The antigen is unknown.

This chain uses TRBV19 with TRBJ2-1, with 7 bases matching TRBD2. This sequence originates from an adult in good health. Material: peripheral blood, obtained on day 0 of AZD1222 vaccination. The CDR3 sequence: CASSPTSASSYNEQFF. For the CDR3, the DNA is TGTGCCAGTAGCCCCACTAGCGCGAGCTCCTACAATGAGCAGTTCTTC.